These 12 T cell receptor beta chains came from one sample sequenced in a study of beta chain features in type 1 diabetes. Antigen specificity for these receptors is unknown. Study-level results: TCRB CDR3s from Type 1 diabetes patients were moderately but significantly shorter in all four CD4+ subsets.

The sequenced template was cDNA made from the entire isolated RNA. Profiling relied on immunoSEQ multiplex PCR, and the TCRdb table lists in-frame clones only, not all of them. Of more than 300,000 clones detected, approximately 9.7% appear once; the ten largest clones hold roughly 1%. The sequenced material came from central memory CD4+ T cells from blood. The source of these receptors is a man aged 25 to 40 with type 1 diabetes.

This clone was found a few times. The V call is TRBV6-5, the J call TRBJ1-2; the D gene is possibly TRBD1 (6 bases). Trimming left V 0 bases short and J 8 bases short, with 16 bases between. There are 15 residues in the CDR3. The germline CDR1 and CDR2 sequences are MNHEY and SVGAGI. The CDR3 coding sequence is TGTGCCAGCAGTTACTCGGACAGCTCTCGTGGGGGCTACACCTTC. It is translated as CASSYSDSSRGGYTF.

The rearrangement uses TRBV11-2 and TRBJ2-3; D ambiguous. Germline V gene sequence: CDR1 SGHAT, CDR2 FQNNGV. The CDR3 has 15 residues. With 2 bases removed from V and 4 bases from J, the gap between germline ends came to 13 bases. DNA of the CDR3: TGTGCCAGCAGCTTATATTCCGGGTATTCAGATACGCAGTATTTT. This translates into CASSLYSGYSDTQYF.

There are a few counts of this clone. The rearrangement links TRBV6-5 to TRBJ2-1; D ambiguous. The germline gives CDR1 MNHEY, CDR2 SVGAGI. The CDR3 has 11 amino acids. V lost 1 base, J lost 8 bases, and 3 bases lay in between. CDR3 bases: TGTGCCAGCAGTTACTTCTATGAGCAGTTCTTC. It codes for CASSYFYEQFF.

V and J are TRBV10-1 and TRBJ2-7; 7 bases are a match to TRBD1. This CDR3 is 14 amino acids long. CDR1 WNHNN and CDR2 SYGVQD come from the germline V gene (reference sequence). V lost 3 bases to trimming and J lost 2 bases; unmatched junction nucleotides: 4. The DNA for the CDR3 is TGCGCCAGCAGTGACTCGGACAGGCCCTACGAGCAGTACTTC. Protein sequence: CASSDSDRPYEQYF.

In this sample, this clone turned up many times. This chain uses TRBV10-3 with TRBJ2-7; the match to TRBD2 covers 10 bases. This CDR3 is 14 amino acids long. Per germline, CDR1 ENHRY and CDR2 SYGVKD. Trimming at V came to 7 bases and at J to 6 bases, leaving 9 bases not matched to a gene. The CDR3 DNA follows: TGTGCCATCAAGAATAGCGGGGGGAATGGCGAGCAGTACTTC. Protein sequence: CAIKNSGGNGEQYF.

The rearrangement links TRBV7-2 to TRBJ2-6; no reliable D call. The CDR3 runs 14 residues. Germline loops: CDR1 SGHTA, CDR2 FQGNSA. V lost 5 bases and J lost 4, with 9 bases in between. This CDR3 is CASSLSAGANVLTF. In DNA, the CDR3 is TGTGCCAGCAGCCTTTCCGCAGGGGCCAACGTCCTGACTTTC.

The chain employs TRBV4-3 and TRBJ2-3; TRBD1 matches 9 bases. CDR3 length equals 17 residues. V gave up 1 base and J gave up 0 bases; unmatched junction bases: 5. The V gene's germline CDR1 is LGHNA and CDR2 YSLEER. This CDR3 is CASSQGRTGVSTDTQYF. The CDR3 DNA reads TGCGCCAGCAGCCAAGGCCGGACAGGGGTTAGCACAGATACGCAGTATTTT.

The chain carries TRBV27 and TRBJ2-3; TRBD2 might be the D (6 bases). V was trimmed by 6 bases and J by 4 bases, leaving 20 bases between them. This CDR3 has 16 amino acids. Per germline, CDR1 MNHEY and CDR2 SMNVEV (reference sequence). The CDR3 spells CASRIMAGSHADTQYF. CDR3 sequence (DNA): TGTGCCAGCAGAATAATGGCGGGATCACACGCAGATACGCAGTATTTT.

This chain links TRBV11-2 with TRBJ1-6; D possibly corresponds to TRBD1 (6 bases). In germline, CDR1 is SGHAT, CDR2 FQNNGV. V was pared by 1 base and J by 8 bases, with 9 bases between. The CDR3 is 14 amino acids. CDR3 bases: TGTGCCAGCAGCTTAGTTAGGACAGATTCACCCCTCCACTTT. Amino acid sequence: CASSLVRTDSPLHF. The whole variable domain, filled in from reference TRBV11-2 and TRBJ1-6, reads EAGVAQSPRYKIIEKRQSVAFWCNPISGHATLYWYQQILGQGPKLLIQFQNNGVVDDSQLPKDRFSAERLKGVDSTLKIQPAKLEDSAVYLCASSLVRTDSPLHFGNGTRLTVT.

In DNA, the CDR3 is TGTGCCAGCAGTACGGTCACAGGGAGCCGTGAAGCTTTCTTT. Its protein product is CASSTVTGSREAFF. The V and J genes are TRBV27 and TRBJ1-1, with D possibly matching TRBD1 (6 bases). This CDR3 has 14 amino acids. Trimming took off 5 bases at V and 7 bases at J, with 17 bases between the two ends. Germline lookup yields CDR1 MNHEY and CDR2 SMNVEV (reference sequence).

Ten or more counts support this clone. The V gene is TRBV7-8, the J gene TRBJ1-4; D call uncertain. V was clipped by 1 base and J by 5 bases, with 11 bases between them. Germline lookup yields CDR1 SGHVS and CDR2 FQNEAQ. This CDR3 contains 15 residues. CDR3: CASSLVASENEKLFF. The CDR3 DNA follows: TGTGCCAGCAGCTTAGTGGCCAGCGAAAATGAAAAACTGTTTTTT.

This clone occurred a few times. The chain links TRBV23-1 to TRBJ1-5; D might be TRBD1 (6 bases). TRBV23-1 has ORF status, its function being uncertain. The CDR3 is made up of 16 amino acids. V lost 10 bases and J lost 4, with 23 bases in between. CDR3 sequence reads: CANPLRGSECNQPQHF. The DNA for the CDR3 is TGCGCCAATCCACTTAGGGGGTCAGAGTGTAATCAGCCCCAGCATTTT.